These 27 T cell receptor beta chains came from one sample sequenced in a study of radiation and T cells in renal cell carcinoma. Noted time point: blood 4 weeks post-SBRT, at nephrectomy. The sample's treatment: 15 Gy SBRT to primary tumor, nephrectomy 4 weeks later. Libraries were prepared by immunoSEQ multiplex PCR; TCRdb keeps only in-frame clonotypes and omits some of them. The table has roughly 61,000 clones, more than 60% seen once. Source: blood, taken from a patient whose treatment included radiotherapy and nephrectomy. Receptors were obtained from a man aged 55 to 69 with renal cell carcinoma.

This clone turned up a few times. The J gene is TRBJ1-1, the V gene TRBV7-9; TRBD1 matches at 7 bases. V trimming: 6 bases; J trimming: 0 bases; junction bases outside the gene matches: 10. The CDR3 sequence is 16 residues long. CDR1 and CDR2 from the germline V gene are SEHNR and FQNEAQ (reference sequence). For the CDR3, the DNA is TGTGCCAGCAGGAACAGGGGTAGGGGCCTGAACACTGAAGCTTTCTTT. It is translated as CASRNRGRGLNTEAFF.

The genes are TRBV7-2 and TRBJ1-2, with D unclear. CDR1 is SGHTA and CDR2 is FQGNSA in the germline V gene. Trimming shortened V by 1 base and J by 5 bases, and 11 bases separated the two germline ends. The CDR3 runs to 14 residues. CDR3 nucleotide sequence: TGTGCCAGCAGCTTAGGTGGCAGAAAATATGGCTACACCTTC. Protein sequence: CASSLGGRKYGYTF.

CDR3 sequence (DNA): TGTGCCAGCAGCAGGGGGGCGAATGGGGCCAACGTCCTGACTTTC. It is translated as CASSRGANGANVLTF. The chain joins TRBV7-9 to TRBJ2-6; tentatively, D is TRBD1 or TRBD2 (6 bases each). The CDR3 contains 15 residues. CDR1 is SEHNR, CDR2 FQNEAQ, per germline (reference sequence). V was trimmed by 5 bases and J by 3 bases, leaving 11 bases between them.

The chain recombines TRBV27 with TRBJ1-2; D may be TRBD1 (6 bases). V was clipped by 5 bases and J by 6 bases, with 13 bases between them. The CDR3 sequence is 13 residues long. Germline V gene sequence: CDR1 MNHEY, CDR2 SMNVEV (reference sequence). The CDR3 DNA follows: TGTGCCAGCAGTAGGGGGAGAGCGGATGGCTACACCTTC. The encoded protein is CASSRGRADGYTF.

V and J are TRBV7-9 and TRBJ2-1; D is perhaps TRBD2 (6 bases). The V and J ends lost 4 bases and 5 bases respectively, with 15 bases between them. CDR3 length equals 15 residues. CDR1 SEHNR and CDR2 FQNEAQ come from the germline V gene (reference sequence). The CDR3 loop reads CASSSTSSPNNEQFF. The CDR3 DNA reads as TGTGCCAGCAGCTCCACTAGCTCCCCAAACAATGAGCAGTTCTTC.

The chain has TRBV7-9 and TRBJ2-1; D is uncertain. The V and J ends lost 4 bases and 3 bases respectively, with 13 bases between them. From germline, CDR1 is SEHNR and CDR2 FQNEAQ (reference sequence). This CDR3 has 15 residues. The CDR3 DNA reads as TGTGCCAGCAGCTCAACGGACCTTGACTACAATGAGCAGTTCTTC. It specifies CASSSTDLDYNEQFF.

The rearrangement links TRBV18 to TRBJ2-3; D ambiguous. CDR1 is KGHSH and CDR2 is LQKENI in the germline V gene. The CDR3 extends over 14 amino acids. The V end was cut by 0 bases, the J end by 7 bases, with 11 bases between. DNA for the CDR3: TGTGCCAGCTCACCACCGGTGCAGTTCCATACGCAGTATTTT. Translation gives CASSPPVQFHTQYF.

The chain joins TRBV29-1 to TRBJ1-1; perhaps TRBD1 as D (5 bases). The CDR3 totals 13 residues. Germline assignment: CDR1 SQVTM and CDR2 ANQGSEA. V gave up 6 bases and J gave up 2 bases, with 13 bases separating them. CDR3 coding DNA: TGCAGCGTGGGAGACAGAAGTAACACTGAAGCTTTCTTT. This gives the protein CSVGDRSNTEAFF.

The chain employs TRBV10-3 and TRBJ1-3; D might be TRBD1 (6 bases). The germline V and J ends were trimmed by 0 bases and 4 bases, with 10 bases remaining between them. This CDR3 contains 15 residues. Germline V gives CDR1 ENHRY, CDR2 SYGVKD. CDR3 nucleotide sequence: TGTGCCATCAGTGAGTCGAGGACAGTCGGAAACACCATATATTTT. It is translated as CAISESRTVGNTIYF.

The chain couples TRBV29-1 to TRBJ1-1; the D is unclear. The CDR3 has 15 residues. Trimming pared 1 base from V and 1 base from J, leaving 13 bases between. The germline CDR1 and CDR2 sequences are SQVTM and ANQGSEA. The DNA of the CDR3 is TGCAGCGTTGAAGGACCAACCACTCCGAACACTGAAGCTTTCTTT. As protein: CSVEGPTTPNTEAFF.

A single count supports this clone. This chain uses TRBV21-1 with TRBJ2-3; the table assigns TRBD1, which was not confirmed against the DNA. TRBV21-1 is a recognized pseudogene. The CDR3 is made up of 15 amino acids. CDR3 sequence reads: CASSKEVGVGDTQYF. Written as DNA, the CDR3 is TGTGCCAGCAGCAAAGAAGTAGGGGTTGGAGATACGCAGTATTTT.

The V call is TRBV18, the J call TRBJ2-1; D is possibly TRBD1 (6 bases). This CDR3 contains 16 residues. Germline lookup yields CDR1 KGHSH and CDR2 LQKENI. Deletions cut 6 bases from V and 0 bases from J, with 15 bases between. This CDR3 is CASSWTELSSYNEQFF. In DNA form, the CDR3 reads TGTGCCAGCTCTTGGACAGAGCTGAGCTCCTACAATGAGCAGTTCTTC.

The rearrangement joins TRBV5-1 to TRBJ2-2; 11 positions agree with TRBD1. The CDR3 extends over 15 amino acids. The V gene's germline CDR1 is SGHRS and CDR2 YFSETQ. Losses at the gene ends were 4 bases for V and 6 bases for J; bases not matched to a gene: 5. DNA for the CDR3: TGCGCCAGCAGCCTCGGACAGGGGGCGGCCGGGGAGCTGTTTTTT. Protein product: CASSLGQGAAGELFF.

The V and J genes are TRBV5-1 and TRBJ2-3; a possible D gene is TRBD2 (5 bases). CDR1 is SGHRS and CDR2 is YFSETQ in the germline V gene. Trimming took off 0 bases at V and 3 bases at J, with 8 bases between the two ends. The CDR3 covers 14 residues. In DNA, the CDR3 is TGCGCCAGCAGCTTGGCCGCGGGTACAGATACGCAGTATTTT. Encoded protein: CASSLAAGTDTQYF.

The V and J genes are TRBV19 and TRBJ2-3; TRBD2 agrees at 12 bases. Germline V gives CDR1 LNHDA, CDR2 SQIVND (reference sequence). CDR3 size: 16 residues. With V trimmed by 5 bases and J by 1 base, 4 bases remained unmatched. The CDR3 sequence is CASSGLAGGGTDTQYF. CDR3 coding DNA: TGTGCCAGTAGTGGGCTAGCGGGAGGGGGCACAGATACGCAGTATTTT. Supplemented by reference TRBV19 and TRBJ2-3, the full variable domain reads DGGITQSPKYLFRKEGQNVTLSCEQNLNHDAMYWYRQDPGQGLRLIYYSQIVNDFQKGDIAEGYSVSREKKESFPLTVTSAQKNPTAFYLCASSGLAGGGTDTQYFGPGTRLTVL.

V gene TRBV6-5 combines with J gene TRBJ1-6; D unclear. Trimming cost V 6 bases and J 9 bases, with 15 bases left between them. The CDR3 length is 14 residues. Germline CDR1 and CDR2: MNHEY and SVGAGI. The CDR3 bases are TGTGCCAGCAGCCTGCAAAGGGCTGCTTCACCCCTCCACTTT. The encoded protein is CASSLQRAASPLHF.

The V gene is TRBV6-6, the J gene TRBJ1-1, with D tentatively TRBD1 (5 bases). The CDR3 is 13 amino acids. Trimming left V 2 bases short and J 4 bases short, with 8 bases between. CDR1 and CDR2 (germline): MNHNY, SVGAGI (reference sequence). The CDR3 DNA sequence: TGTGCCAGCAGTTACGACGGGGGCACTGAAGCTTTCTTT. Protein: CASSYDGGTEAFF.

The chain uses TRBV7-2 and TRBJ2-2; TRBD2 aligns across 12 bases. This CDR3 has 17 amino acids. The V gene's germline CDR1 is SGHTA and CDR2 FQGNSA. With 1 base clipped from V and 8 bases from J, the junction kept 8 bases outside the gene matches. CDR3 region: CASSLDSTSGGVGELFF. The DNA for the CDR3 is TGTGCCAGCAGCTTAGACTCGACTAGCGGGGGCGTGGGGGAGCTGTTTTTT. Full variable domain (rest looked up from reference TRBV7-2 and TRBJ2-2): GAGVSQSPSNKVTEKGKDVELRCDPISGHTALYWYRQSLGQGLEFLIYFQGNSAPDKSGLPSDRFSAERTGGSVSTLTIQRTQQEDSAVYLCASSLDSTSGGVGELFFGEGSRLTVL.

This clone showed up just once. V gene TRBV18 combines with J gene TRBJ1-3; 9 bases line up with TRBD1. Germline-derived CDR1 and CDR2 are KGHSH and LQKENI. The CDR3 contains 17 residues. V shed 1 base and J 3 bases; nucleotides not matched to a gene: 7. This CDR3 reads CASSPLPGQGGGNTIYF. For the CDR3, the DNA is TGTGCCAGCTCACCACTTCCGGGACAGGGTGGTGGAAACACCATATATTTT.

The chain is built from TRBV6-5 and TRBJ2-7, with D possibly TRBD2 on 6 matching bases. The V end lost 10 bases, the J end lost 5 bases, and 18 bases lay between the germline ends. This CDR3 has 13 amino acids. CDR1 and CDR2 from the germline V gene are MNHEY and SVGAGI. The CDR3 sequence: CATQRREPHEQYV. The CDR3 bases are TGTGCCACACAGAGACGGGAGCCCCACGAGCAGTACGTC.

This clone was seen more than once but under ten times. V and J are TRBV7-2 and TRBJ1-2; tentatively, D is TRBD1 (5 bases). The germline V gene encodes CDR1 SGHTA and CDR2 FQGNSA. The CDR3 runs to 14 residues. V was pared by 5 bases and J by 8 bases, with 18 bases between. The CDR3 spells CASSRHGGTDGYTF. The CDR3 DNA sequence: TGTGCCAGCAGCCGACACGGGGGAACTGACGGCTACACCTTC.

V and J are TRBV7-2 and TRBJ2-3, with D maybe TRBD2 (6 bases). Germline loops: CDR1 SGHTA, CDR2 FQGNSA. The V end lost 2 bases, the J end lost 14 bases, and 20 bases lay between the germline ends. CDR3 length: 14 amino acids. The CDR3: CASSLSGAGPRRYF. The CDR3 DNA is TGTGCCAGCAGCTTATCGGGTGCGGGGCCCCGGAGGTATTTT.

J is TRBJ1-1 and V is TRBV5-4; a weak D match, TRBD1 (5 bases). The CDR3 has 15 amino acids. Germline V lookup: CDR1 SGHNT, CDR2 YYREEE (reference sequence). Trimming left V 2 bases short and J 5 bases short, with 16 bases between. CDR3 sequence reads: CASSFAGFSGTEAFF. As DNA, the CDR3 is TGTGCCAGCAGCTTTGCAGGGTTTTCGGGGACTGAAGCTTTCTTT. Supplemented by reference TRBV5-4 and TRBJ1-1, the full variable domain reads ETGVTQSPTHLIKTRGQQVTLRCSSQSGHNTVSWYQQALGQGPQFIFQYYREEENGRGNFPPRFSGLQFPNYSSELNVNALELDDSALYLCASSFAGFSGTEAFFGQGTRLTVV.

This clone was seen only a few times. The chain joins TRBV19 to TRBJ1-4, with TRBD1 identical over 7 bases. The CDR3 runs 16 residues. The germline gives CDR1 LNHDA, CDR2 SQIVND (reference sequence). V gave up 7 bases and J gave up 6 bases; unmatched junction bases: 14. The CDR3 region has the DNA TGTGCCAGTAACACCCGTGGCAGGGGGGAAGATGAAAAACTGTTTTTT. This sequence encodes CASNTRGRGEDEKLFF.

The chain couples TRBV19 to TRBJ1-1, with no clear D. The CDR3 contains 14 residues. V shed 7 bases and J shed 1 base, with 13 bases lying between them. CDR1 LNHDA and CDR2 SQIVND come from the germline V gene (reference sequence). CDR3 in amino acids: CASTSRGKNTEAFF. CDR3 DNA: TGTGCCAGTACCTCCCGCGGGAAGAACACTGAAGCTTTCTTT.

The chain couples TRBV5-5 to TRBJ1-2; 10 bases are a match to TRBD1. V trimming: 0 bases; J trimming: 8 bases; junction bases outside the gene matches: 16. Germline assignment: CDR1 SGHKS and CDR2 YYEKEE (reference sequence). The CDR3 has 18 amino acids. The CDR3 is CASSLALSTGTGDGGYTF. CDR3 DNA sequence: TGTGCCAGCAGCTTGGCGCTATCGACTGGGACAGGGGACGGAGGCTACACCTTC.

The chain combines TRBV18 with TRBJ2-5, with D unclear. The V gene's germline CDR1 is KGHSH and CDR2 LQKENI. Trimming removed 2 bases from V and 2 bases from J, with 9 bases in between. CDR3 size: 14 residues. CDR3: CASSPATVQETQYF. Here the CDR3 DNA reads TGTGCCAGCTCACCAGCGACTGTTCAAGAGACCCAGTACTTC.